Below are 22 T cell receptor beta chains sequenced from a single sample in a study of cytomegalovirus exposure and HLA in healthy donors. 60 Vbeta and 13 Jbeta primers were used in PCR. Here immunoSEQ multiplex PCR was the method, and the copy in TCRdb shows in-frame clones only, minus some. Among around 100,000 clones listed, 82% were seen once. The sample was PBMCs. The source is a woman younger than 30 in good health and CMV-seronegative.

This clone was counted a few times. The rearrangement links TRBV19 to TRBJ2-3; TRBD1 agrees at 10 bases. The CDR3 is 16 residues long. The J segment lost 5 bases and the V segment lost 5 bases, leaving 10 bases of the junction unmatched. Germline assignment: CDR1 LNHDA and CDR2 SQIVND (reference sequence). CDR3 nucleotide sequence: TGTGCCAGTAGTCTCTACCGGGACAGGGGAGGAGATACGCAGTATTTT. Protein sequence: CASSLYRDRGGDTQYF.

The V call is TRBV5-8, the J call TRBJ2-3, with 7 nucleotides matching TRBD2. This CDR3 is built from 14 residues. The V gene end was trimmed by 3 bases and the J gene end by 0 bases; junction bases not matched to a gene: 1. In germline, CDR1 is SGHTS, CDR2 YDEGEE. The DNA of the CDR3 is TGTGCCAGCAGCTCCGGGGGGAGCACAGATACGCAGTATTTT. It translates to CASSSGGSTDTQYF.

The chain recombines TRBV2 with TRBJ2-3, with unresolved D. The CDR3 extends over 16 amino acids. CDR1 SNHLY and CDR2 FYNNEI come from the germline V gene. The V and J ends lost 4 bases and 4 bases respectively, with 18 bases between them. The chain's CDR3 is CASSVEYMWAPDTQYF. The DNA for the CDR3 is TGTGCCAGCAGTGTCGAATATATGTGGGCTCCAGATACGCAGTATTTT.

A single count supports this clone. The chain combines TRBV5-1 with TRBJ2-7; the D gene is possibly TRBD2 (6 bases). Germline V gene lookup returns CDR1 SGHRS and CDR2 YFSETQ. V was shortened by 4 bases and J by 2 bases, with 13 bases between the two germline ends. The CDR3 spans 14 residues. The CDR3 spells CASSGGEKAYEQYF. In DNA, the CDR3 is TGCGCCAGCAGCGGAGGGGAAAAGGCCTACGAGCAGTACTTC.

This sequence joins TRBV9 and TRBJ2-1, with 8 bases lining up with TRBD1. The CDR3 extends over 14 amino acids. V shed 3 bases and J 4 bases; nucleotides not matched to a gene: 3. Germline V lookup: CDR1 SGDLS, CDR2 YYNGEE. The CDR3 sequence: CASSGRDRYNEQFF. The CDR3 DNA reads as TGTGCCAGCAGCGGACGGGACAGGTACAATGAGCAGTTCTTC.

Only a few counts were recorded for this clone. This chain links TRBV2 with TRBJ2-1; tentatively, D is TRBD1 (6 bases). This CDR3 is 16 amino acids long. V lost 3 bases to trimming and J lost 1 base, with 13 bases between them. CDR1 and CDR2 from the germline V gene are SNHLY and FYNNEI. The CDR3 nucleotides are TGTGCCAGCAGTGATTACAGGGTAATTTCCTACAATGAGCAGTTCTTC. It translates to CASSDYRVISYNEQFF. Drawing the rest from reference TRBV2 and TRBJ2-1, the complete variable domain is EPEVTQTPSHQVTQMGQEVILRCVPISNHLYFYWYRQILGQKVEFLVSFYNNEISEKSEIFDDQFSVERPDGSNFTLKIRSTKLEDSAMYFCASSDYRVISYNEQFFGPGTRLTVL.

The chain combines TRBV7-9 with TRBJ2-5, with D possibly being TRBD2 (6 bases). The germline V gene encodes CDR1 SEHNR and CDR2 FQNEAQ (reference sequence). With 0 bases removed from V and 3 bases from J, the gap between germline ends came to 14 bases. CDR3 length: 16 residues. In DNA, the CDR3 is TGTGCCAGCAGCTTAGCTCAAATTAGCGGAGAAGAGACCCAGTACTTC. As protein: CASSLAQISGEETQYF.

Concerning this clone: One junction end disagrees with the germline gene, perhaps due to a read error. The sample holds other DNA sequences that translate to the same CDR3. The rearrangement uses TRBV2 and TRBJ1-6; no clear D. Germline assignment: CDR1 SNHLY and CDR2 FYNNEI. CDR3 length: 12 residues. CDR3 in DNA: TGTGCCAGCAGGGTAGACTTTTCACCCCTCCACTTC. Protein sequence: CASRVDFSPLHF.

This clone appeared a few times. V and J are TRBV9 and TRBJ2-5, with a possible D match to TRBD2 (5 bases). Trimming removed 3 bases at V and 7 bases at J, with 13 bases between. The CDR3 is 13 amino acids. Germline V lookup: CDR1 SGDLS, CDR2 YYNGEE. The CDR3 protein is CASSEGASGTQYF. In nucleotides, the CDR3 is TGTGCCAGCAGCGAGGGAGCCTCAGGGACCCAGTACTTC. The entire variable domain, with the rest obtained from reference TRBV9 and TRBJ2-5, is as follows: DSGVTQTPKHLITATGQRVTLRCSPRSGDLSVYWYQQSLDQGLQFLIQYYNGEERAKGNILERFSAQQFPDLHSELNLSSLELGDSALYFCASSEGASGTQYFGPGTRLLVL.

This clone appeared a single time. This chain connects TRBV18 to TRBJ2-2; 8 nucleotides align to TRBD2. Germline CDR1 reads KGHSH; CDR2 reads LQKENI. The CDR3 sequence is 15 residues long. The J segment lost 5 bases and the V segment lost 3 bases, leaving 5 bases of the junction unmatched. In nucleotides, the CDR3 is TGTGCCAGCTCACCGATGGCGGGGGGAACCGGGGAGCTGTTTTTT. Amino acids: CASSPMAGGTGELFF.

V is TRBV7-2 and J is TRBJ1-2; D gene ambiguous. The V and J ends lost 5 bases and 1 base respectively, with 11 bases between them. The CDR3 runs to 14 residues. Per germline, CDR1 SGHTA and CDR2 FQGNSA. Written as DNA, the CDR3 is TGTGCCAGCAGCCTCCGGTCGGTTAACTATGGCTACACCTTC. It yields the protein CASSLRSVNYGYTF. The full variable domain, rest sourced from reference TRBV7-2 and TRBJ1-2, is GAGVSQSPSNKVTEKGKDVELRCDPISGHTALYWYRQSLGQGLEFLIYFQGNSAPDKSGLPSDRFSAERTGGSVSTLTIQRTQQEDSAVYLCASSLRSVNYGYTFGSGTRLTVV.

The chain has TRBV2 and TRBJ2-2; D is perhaps TRBD1 (7 bases). In germline, CDR1 is SNHLY, CDR2 FYNNEI. Trimming took 7 bases from V and 4 from J, leaving 13 bases between them. The CDR3 is 14 residues long. The CDR3 loop is CASTRQGGTGELFF. CDR3 coding DNA: TGTGCCAGCACCCGACAGGGAGGCACCGGGGAGCTGTTTTTT.

J is TRBJ1-2 and V is TRBV6-5; 7 positions match TRBD1. The trim removed 8 bases at V and 2 bases at J, leaving 2 bases unmatched. The CDR3 covers 12 residues. Germline CDR1 reads MNHEY; CDR2 reads SVGAGI. The CDR3 DNA is TGTGCCAGCCAGACAGGGAACTATGGCTACACCTTC. It is translated as CASQTGNYGYTF.

The chain has TRBV29-1 and TRBJ2-2; D is ambiguous. The V end lost 4 bases, the J end lost 1 base, and 7 bases lay between the germline ends. CDR1 SQVTM and CDR2 ANQGSEA come from the germline V gene. The CDR3 loop spans 13 amino acids. The CDR3: CSVGPLNTGELFF. CDR3 sequence (DNA): TGCAGCGTTGGTCCCCTGAACACCGGGGAGCTGTTTTTT.

This sequence joins TRBV5-4 and TRBJ2-1, with D perhaps matching TRBD2 (6 bases). Trimming cost V 0 bases and J 8 bases, with 6 bases left between them. The CDR3 totals 12 residues. Germline-derived CDR1 and CDR2 are SGHNT and YYREEE (reference sequence). The CDR3 DNA reads as TGTGCCAGCAGCTTGGGGGGGGATGAGCAGTTCTTC. This gives the protein CASSLGGDEQFF.

The chain combines TRBV6-6 with TRBJ1-6, with 7 bases that match TRBD1. Unmatched junction bases numbered 7, after V lost 6 bases and J lost 5 bases. The CDR3 loop spans 15 amino acids. From germline, CDR1 is MNHNY and CDR2 SVGAGI (reference sequence). CDR3 in DNA: TGTGCCAGCAGCCCACCGACAGGGAATAATTCACCCCTCCACTTT. This sequence encodes CASSPPTGNNSPLHF.

V gene TRBV9 combines with J gene TRBJ1-1; D gene unclear. The CDR3 length is 13 residues. The ends were cut back, 0 bases at V and 1 base at J, with 4 bases in the middle. In germline, CDR1 is SGDLS, CDR2 YYNGEE. The CDR3 region is CASSVGANTEAFF. The DNA of the CDR3 is TGTGCCAGCAGCGTAGGAGCGAACACTGAAGCTTTCTTT.

The rearrangement joins TRBV6-1 to TRBJ2-5, with D possibly TRBD2 on 6 matching bases. Germline CDR1 is MNHNS and CDR2 is SASEGT. The CDR3 has 12 residues. Trimming took off 2 bases at V and 12 bases at J, with 13 bases between the two ends. In DNA form, the CDR3 reads TGTGCCAGCAGTGAAACCTGGGAGGCGGAGTACTTC. Its protein product is CASSETWEAEYF.

This clone came up a few times. V gene TRBV4-1 combines with J gene TRBJ2-3; D unresolved. Looked up from germline, CDR1 is MGHRA and CDR2 is YSYEKL. V was shortened by 4 bases and J by 0 bases, with 8 bases between the two germline ends. The CDR3 consists of 14 residues. CDR3 DNA: TGCGCCAGCAGCCGGCGGTTGAGCACAGATACGCAGTATTTT. It specifies CASSRRLSTDTQYF.

The chain uses TRBV10-3 and TRBJ2-1, with 12 nucleotides matching TRBD1. The CDR3 runs 15 residues. In germline, CDR1 is ENHRY, CDR2 SYGVKD. J was trimmed by 8 bases and V by 3 bases; bases with no gene match: 5. DNA for the CDR3: TGTGCCATCAGTGACCCGGGACAGGGGGCTTATGAGCAGTTCTTC. Protein: CAISDPGQGAYEQFF.

V usage is TRBV7-8 and J usage is TRBJ2-7; maybe TRBD1 (6 bases). This CDR3 comprises 12 residues. The V gene lost 8 bases and the J gene lost 3 bases, with 11 bases spanning the gap. Looked up from germline, CDR1 is SGHVS and CDR2 is FQNEAQ. CDR3 sequence (DNA): TGTGCCAGCTCGGACAGAAACTACGAGCAGTACGTC. This gives the protein CASSDRNYEQYV.

CDR3 loop: CASEDRPLSYEQYF. The CDR3 bases are TGTGCCAGCGAGGACAGGCCCCTCTCCTACGAGCAGTACTTC. This sequence joins TRBV9 and TRBJ2-7; the match to TRBD1 covers 7 bases. Germline assignment: CDR1 SGDLS and CDR2 YYNGEE. Trimming took 7 bases from V and 0 from J; bases not matched to a gene: 7. This CDR3 region has 14 residues.